The clone carrying this T cell receptor beta chain has only one observation. Its antigen is unidentified. These data are taken from a study of blood T cells in healthy people across ages. From germline, CDR1 is SGHVS and CDR2 FQNEAQ. The CDR3 loop spans 15 amino acids. V was clipped by 0 bases and J by 6 bases, with 14 bases between them. Study conclusions and caveats: Diversity was higher, and naive CD4+ cells more numerous, in long-lived donors than in aged donors.

Then a second PCR, running roughly 7 to 11 cycles, was carried out with a sample-barcoded 5' primer and a J-beta primer mix. TCRdb independently ran MiXCR on the 5' RACE reads; one entry per CDR3 protein. Of more than 650,000 distinct CDR3 sequences in the sample, roughly 50% were seen once. The TCR was taken from a man older than 75 in good health. Input material: blood. The chain joins TRBV7-8 to TRBJ1-1, with unresolved D. The CDR3 loop reads CASSLAIGSQPEAFF. DNA of the CDR3: TGTGCCAGCAGCTTAGCGATAGGGTCTCAACCTGAAGCTTTCTTT.